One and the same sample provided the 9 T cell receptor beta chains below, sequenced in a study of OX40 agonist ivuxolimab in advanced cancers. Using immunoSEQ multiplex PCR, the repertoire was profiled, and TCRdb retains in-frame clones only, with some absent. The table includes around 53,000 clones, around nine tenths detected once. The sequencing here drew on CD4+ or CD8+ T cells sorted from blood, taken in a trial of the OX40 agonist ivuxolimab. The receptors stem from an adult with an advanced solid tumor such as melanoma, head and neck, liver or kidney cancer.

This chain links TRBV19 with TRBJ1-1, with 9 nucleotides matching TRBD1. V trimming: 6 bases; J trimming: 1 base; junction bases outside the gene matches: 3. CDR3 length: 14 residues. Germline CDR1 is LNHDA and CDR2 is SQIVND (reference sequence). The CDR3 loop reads CASRVTGGNTEAFF. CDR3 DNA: TGTGCCAGTAGGGTGACAGGGGGGAACACTGAAGCTTTCTTT.

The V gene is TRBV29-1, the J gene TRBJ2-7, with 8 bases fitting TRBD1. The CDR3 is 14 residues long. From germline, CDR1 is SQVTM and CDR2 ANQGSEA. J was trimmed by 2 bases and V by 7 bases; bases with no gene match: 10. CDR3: CSGRDRTEAYEQYF. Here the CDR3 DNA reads TGCAGCGGCCGGGACAGGACAGAGGCCTACGAGCAGTACTTC.

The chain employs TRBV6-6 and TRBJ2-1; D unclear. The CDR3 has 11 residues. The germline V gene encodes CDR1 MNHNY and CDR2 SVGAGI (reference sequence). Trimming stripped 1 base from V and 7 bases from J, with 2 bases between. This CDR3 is CASSYLNEQFF. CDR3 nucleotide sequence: TGTGCCAGCAGTTACTTGAATGAGCAGTTCTTC.

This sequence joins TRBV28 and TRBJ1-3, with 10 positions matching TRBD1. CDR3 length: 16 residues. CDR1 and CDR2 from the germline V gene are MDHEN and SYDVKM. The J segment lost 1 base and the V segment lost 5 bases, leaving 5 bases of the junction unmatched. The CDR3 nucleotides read TGTGCCAGCAGTCTCTTGGGACAGGGGTCTGGAAACACCATATATTTT. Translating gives CASSLLGQGSGNTIYF. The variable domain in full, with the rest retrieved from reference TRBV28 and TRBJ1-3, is DVKVTQSSRYLVKRTGEKVFLECVQDMDHENMFWYRQDPGLGLRLIYFSYDVKMKEKGDIPEGYSVSREKKERFSLILESASTNQTSMYLCASSLLGQGSGNTIYFGEGSWLTVV.

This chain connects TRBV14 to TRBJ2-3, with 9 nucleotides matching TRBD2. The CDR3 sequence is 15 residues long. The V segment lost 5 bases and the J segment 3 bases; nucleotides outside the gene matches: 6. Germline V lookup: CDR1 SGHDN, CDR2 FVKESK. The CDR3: CASSAASGKTDTQYF. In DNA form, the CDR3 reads TGTGCCAGCAGCGCTGCTAGCGGGAAGACAGATACGCAGTATTTT.

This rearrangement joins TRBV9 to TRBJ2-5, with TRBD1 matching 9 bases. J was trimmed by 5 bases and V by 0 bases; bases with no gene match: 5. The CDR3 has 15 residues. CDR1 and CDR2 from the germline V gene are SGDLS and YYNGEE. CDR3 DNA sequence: TGTGCCAGCAGCGTAGAAGGGACAGGGCGTGAGACCCAGTACTTC. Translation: CASSVEGTGRETQYF.

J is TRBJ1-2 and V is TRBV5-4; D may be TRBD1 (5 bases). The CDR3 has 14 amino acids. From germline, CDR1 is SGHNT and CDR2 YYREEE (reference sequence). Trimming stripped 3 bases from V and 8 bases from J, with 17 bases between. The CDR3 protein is CASSWRGLWEGYTF. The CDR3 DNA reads TGTGCCAGCAGCTGGAGGGGACTATGGGAAGGCTACACCTTC.

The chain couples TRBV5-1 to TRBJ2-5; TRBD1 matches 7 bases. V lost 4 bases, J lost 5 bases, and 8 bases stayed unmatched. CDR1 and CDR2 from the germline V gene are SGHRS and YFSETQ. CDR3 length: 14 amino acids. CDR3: CASSVTGSRETQYF. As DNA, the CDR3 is TGCGCCAGCAGCGTGACAGGGTCGAGGGAGACCCAGTACTTC.

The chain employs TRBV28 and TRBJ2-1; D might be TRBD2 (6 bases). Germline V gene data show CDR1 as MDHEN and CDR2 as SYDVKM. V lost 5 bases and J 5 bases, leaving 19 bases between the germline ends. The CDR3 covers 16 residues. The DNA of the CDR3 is TGTGCCAGCAGTCTCTCGACTAGTTTATGGGACAATGAGCAGTTCTTC. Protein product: CASSLSTSLWDNEQFF.